This record concerns one T cell receptor (beta chain) sequence. The antigen is unknown. This sample is part of a study of T cells in Graves' hyperthyroidism and ophthalmopathy. General study points: A 13 V-J signature model discriminated ophthalmopathy versus stable hyperthyroidism. Expanded thyroid clonotypes (above 0.001) were mostly also found in blood.

Researchers amplified the TCR beta CDR3 regions from RNA transcripts. RT-PCR in the first round (using the HTBI primer set) targeted the TCR CDR3. MiXCR was run by TCRdb on the multiplex PCR reads, yielding one entry per CDR3 protein. The sample consists of 450,000 to 700,000 distinct CDR3 sequences, 40% to 55% of them appearing once. Graves' hyperthyroidism was deemed stable given no ophthalmopathy progression within 18 months. The hyperthyroidism patients had all been newly diagnosed, and their disease duration was under 2 months. Their ages ranged from 18 to 65 years. Germline-derived CDR1 and CDR2 are SGHVS and FNYEAQ. The trim removed 4 bases at V and 2 bases at J, leaving 6 bases unmatched. CDR3 length equals 16 residues.

The sample was peripheral blood or thyroid tissue (not recorded which). This chain uses TRBV7-6 with TRBJ2-7; 12 bases match TRBD2. This receptor was obtained from a woman under 30 with Graves' hyperthyroidism. CDR3 in amino acids: CASSSLGLAGPYEQYF. The CDR3 bases are TGTGCCAGCAGCTCCCTAGGACTAGCGGGACCCTACGAGCAGTACTTC.